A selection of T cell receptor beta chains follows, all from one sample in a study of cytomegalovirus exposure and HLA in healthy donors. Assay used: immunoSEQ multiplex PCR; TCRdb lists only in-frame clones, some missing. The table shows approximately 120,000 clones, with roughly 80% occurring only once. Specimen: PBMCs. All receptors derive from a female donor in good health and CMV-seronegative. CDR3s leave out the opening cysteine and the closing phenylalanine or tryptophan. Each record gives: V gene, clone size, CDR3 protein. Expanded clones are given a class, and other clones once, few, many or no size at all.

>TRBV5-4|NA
ASSVRGGETYEQY
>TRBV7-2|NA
ASSQQGAMRTEAF
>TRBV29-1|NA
SVYPDRNTEAF
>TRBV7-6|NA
ASSQGGQGQHEQF
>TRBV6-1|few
ASVVSTDSGNTIY
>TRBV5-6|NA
ASSLGVGSRNTEAF
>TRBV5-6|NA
ASSPAFGANTEAF
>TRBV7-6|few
ASSPGQDPADTQY
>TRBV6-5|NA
ASRPRDGHQAF
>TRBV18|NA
ASSPPPGLAESSYEQY
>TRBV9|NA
ASSTRQSSYEQY
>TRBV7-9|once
ASSSGLDSSYEQY
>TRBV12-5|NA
ASGSPAGGGTDTQY
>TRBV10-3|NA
AISAPGTEETSSYNEQF
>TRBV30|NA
AWSGGSYEQY
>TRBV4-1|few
ASSQIQGNTIY